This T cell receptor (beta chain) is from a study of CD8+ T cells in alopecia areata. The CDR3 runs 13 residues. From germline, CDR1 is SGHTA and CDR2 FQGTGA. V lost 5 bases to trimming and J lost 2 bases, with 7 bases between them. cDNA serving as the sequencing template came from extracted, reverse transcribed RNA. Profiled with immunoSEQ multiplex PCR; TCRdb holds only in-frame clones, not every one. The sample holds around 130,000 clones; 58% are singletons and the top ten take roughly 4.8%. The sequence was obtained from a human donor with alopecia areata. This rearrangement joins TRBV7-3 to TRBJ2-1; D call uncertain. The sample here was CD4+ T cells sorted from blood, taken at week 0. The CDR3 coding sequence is TGTGCCAGCAGCGCCCAGGCCTACAATGAGCAGTTCTTC. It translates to CASSAQAYNEQFF.